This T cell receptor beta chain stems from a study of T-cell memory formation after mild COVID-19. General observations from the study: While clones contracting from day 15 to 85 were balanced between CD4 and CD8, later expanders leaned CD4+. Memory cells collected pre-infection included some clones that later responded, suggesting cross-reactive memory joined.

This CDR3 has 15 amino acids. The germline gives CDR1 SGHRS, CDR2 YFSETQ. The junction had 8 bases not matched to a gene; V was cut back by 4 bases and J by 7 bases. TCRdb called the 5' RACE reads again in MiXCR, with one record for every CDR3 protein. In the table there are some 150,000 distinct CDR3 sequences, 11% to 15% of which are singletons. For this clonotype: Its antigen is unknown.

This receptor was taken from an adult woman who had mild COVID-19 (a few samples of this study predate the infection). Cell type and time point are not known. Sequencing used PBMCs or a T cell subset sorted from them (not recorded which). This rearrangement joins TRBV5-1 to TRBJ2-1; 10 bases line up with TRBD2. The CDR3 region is CASSLGLAAVNEQFF. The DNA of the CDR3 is TGCGCCAGCAGCCTTGGACTAGCGGCTGTGAATGAGCAGTTCTTC.